Shown below are 27 T cell receptor beta chains from a single sample sequenced in a study of blood T cell repertoires in COVID-19. Sequencing used immunoSEQ multiplex PCR; TCRdb keeps in-frame clones, though not all of them. The sample includes 150,000 to 200,000 clones, roughly nine tenths of them seen just once. Input material: peripheral blood. The receptors here all came from a man aged 70-80 years with active or convalescent COVID-19.

This clone was recorded once. J is TRBJ2-2 and V is TRBV6-5, with no clear D. CDR1 is MNHEY, CDR2 SVGAGI, per germline. Deletions cut 4 bases from V and 4 bases from J, with 16 bases between. The CDR3 totals 16 residues. The CDR3, as DNA: TGTGCCAGCAGTTCCGCGGTAAGAATGGGCACCGGGGAGCTGTTTTTT. Translated: CASSSAVRMGTGELFF.

This chain joins TRBV3-1 (or the pseudogene TRBV3-2) and TRBJ2-5; tentatively, D is TRBD1 (6 bases). Germline assignment: CDR1 LGHDT and CDR2 YNNKEL (reference sequence). The V gene lost 5 bases and the J gene lost 0 bases, with 10 bases spanning the gap. This CDR3 comprises 14 residues. DNA for the CDR3: TGTGCCAGCAGCTCCCGGACAGACCAAGAGACCCAGTACTTC. Amino acid sequence: CASSSRTDQETQYF.

The V gene is TRBV7-2, the J gene TRBJ1-3, with D possibly matching TRBD1 (6 bases). The CDR3 sequence is 16 residues long. With 6 bases removed from V and 1 base from J, the gap between germline ends came to 16 bases. In germline, CDR1 is SGHTA, CDR2 FQGNSA. The CDR3 nucleotides read TGTGCCAGCAGATCCTCGGACAGTTTTTCTGGAAACACCATATATTTT. As protein: CASRSSDSFSGNTIYF.

The rearrangement uses TRBV18 and TRBJ1-5, with TRBD1 matching 7 bases. Germline CDR1 and CDR2: KGHSH and LQKENI. There are 15 residues in the CDR3. V was clipped by 3 bases and J by 5 bases; unmatched bases: 7. CDR3 DNA: TGTGCCAGCTCACCGGATCGACAGGGATATCAGCCCCAGCATTTT. It encodes CASSPDRQGYQPQHF.

This clone was detected once. The CDR3 DNA reads TGCGCCAGCAGCCAAGACTCAGGGGCCCAAGAGACCCAGTACTTC. Translating it yields CASSQDSGAQETQYF. The rearrangement joins TRBV4-3 to TRBJ2-5; D possibly corresponds to TRBD1 (6 bases). The CDR3 loop spans 15 amino acids. V gave up 0 bases and J gave up 1 base, with 9 bases separating them. Per germline, CDR1 LGHNA and CDR2 YSLEER.

The table lists this clone with a few counts. This sequence joins TRBV12-1 and TRBJ1-6; the table's TRBD1 call for D was not verified on the DNA. TRBV12-1 is designated a pseudogene. The CDR3 totals 17 residues. The DNA of the CDR3 is TGTGCCAGCCGATTAAAGGTCCGGGACACTGATAATTCACCCCTCCACTTT. This sequence encodes CASRLKVRDTDNSPLHF.

The chain recombines TRBV6-6 with TRBJ2-7, with 13 nucleotides matching TRBD2. The germline gives CDR1 MNHNY, CDR2 SVGAGI (reference sequence). CDR3 length equals 14 residues. The V segment lost 5 bases and the J segment 6 bases; nucleotides outside the gene matches: 4. The CDR3: CASSPGLAGTEQYF. DNA for the CDR3: TGTGCCAGCAGTCCGGGACTAGCGGGGACCGAGCAGTACTTC.

The rearrangement uses TRBV3-1 (or the pseudogene TRBV3-2) and TRBJ1-2; D may be TRBD1 (6 bases). Trimming removed 7 bases at V and 6 bases at J, with 15 bases between. The CDR3 is 13 residues long. CDR1 and CDR2 (germline): LGHDT, YNNKEL (reference sequence). CDR3 in DNA: TGTGCCAGCAACAGGACAGTGGCGGATGGCTACACCTTC. This codes for CASNRTVADGYTF.

This chain connects TRBV7-9 to TRBJ2-2; no clear D gene. The CDR3 spans 18 residues. V was clipped by 5 bases and J by 4 bases, with 23 bases between them. The V gene's germline CDR1 is SEHNR and CDR2 FQNEAQ (reference sequence). The CDR3 DNA reads TGTGCCAGCAGCCCGTTTTGGTCTCCGAGAGGTAGCACCGGGGAGCTGTTTTTT. As protein: CASSPFWSPRGSTGELFF. The entire variable domain, with the rest obtained from reference TRBV7-9 and TRBJ2-2, is as follows: DTGVSQNPRHKITKRGQNVTFRCDPISEHNRLYWYRQTLGQGPEFLTYFQNEAQLEKSRLLSDRFSAERPKGSFSTLEIQRTEQGDSAMYLCASSPFWSPRGSTGELFFGEGSRLTVL.

This clone was recorded a few times. The rearrangement joins TRBV4-3 to TRBJ2-7, with a weak D call TRBD2 (6 bases). This CDR3 has 15 amino acids. V was pared by 1 base and J by 4 bases, with 14 bases between. Germline V CDR1 and CDR2: LGHNA, YSLEER. The CDR3 sequence: CASSQGAGNFYEQYF. The CDR3 DNA reads as TGCGCCAGCAGCCAAGGGGCGGGAAACTTTTACGAGCAGTACTTC.

This rearrangement joins TRBV6-2 or TRBV6-3 to TRBJ2-1; 9 bases line up with TRBD2. The CDR3 consists of 14 residues. Germline CDR1 MNHEY, CDR2 SVGEGT. J was trimmed by 10 bases and V by 2 bases; bases with no gene match: 6. CDR3 DNA: TGTGCCAGCAGTTACCCGAATGCGGGGGGGGAGCAGTTCTTC. Its protein is CASSYPNAGGEQFF.

The chain recombines TRBV5-8 with TRBJ2-2, with D unclear. This CDR3 is built from 14 residues. V lost 7 bases to trimming and J lost 2 bases, with 12 bases between them. Germline CDR1 is SGHTS and CDR2 is YDEGEE. The CDR3 DNA sequence: TGTGCCAGCGCCCTGGAGTTCAACACCGGGGAGCTGTTTTTT. Protein: CASALEFNTGELFF.

This clone was picked up one time. The rearrangement uses TRBV3-1 (or the pseudogene TRBV3-2) and TRBJ2-2; possibly TRBD2 for D (6 bases). The V end lost 0 bases, the J end lost 6 bases, and 17 bases lay between the germline ends. The CDR3 runs 17 residues. Per germline, CDR1 LGHDT and CDR2 YNNKEL (reference sequence). The CDR3 loop reads CASSQDHGFGGSGELFF. DNA of the CDR3: TGTGCCAGCAGCCAAGATCATGGTTTTGGGGGGTCCGGGGAGCTGTTTTTT.

J is TRBJ1-5 and V is TRBV4-1; D ambiguous. The CDR3 consists of 13 residues. V was trimmed by 2 bases and J by 4 bases, leaving 6 bases between them. In germline, CDR1 is MGHRA, CDR2 YSYEKL. Written as DNA, the CDR3 is TGCGCCAGCAGCCAACAGTTGAATCAGCCCCAGCATTTT. The encoded protein is CASSQQLNQPQHF.

The V gene is TRBV27, the J gene TRBJ2-7; 10 nucleotides align to TRBD1. The CDR3 loop spans 14 amino acids. The germline gives CDR1 MNHEY, CDR2 SMNVEV (reference sequence). Germline trimming cut 10 bases from V and 5 bases from J; bases unmatched to any gene: 11. The CDR3 here is CATKWGQGSNEQYF. For the CDR3, the DNA is TGTGCCACCAAATGGGGACAGGGGTCCAACGAGCAGTACTTC.

This chain connects TRBV18 to TRBJ2-7; D is ambiguous. The CDR3 is 13 amino acids. Trimming left V 3 bases short and J 2 bases short, with 8 bases between. Germline V CDR1 and CDR2: KGHSH, LQKENI. Here the CDR3 DNA reads TGTGCCAGCTCACCCGGTGCGACCTACGAGCAGTACTTC. This encodes CASSPGATYEQYF.

This clone was observed a single time. The rearrangement links TRBV11-2 to TRBJ1-2; D call uncertain. Germline assignment: CDR1 SGHAT and CDR2 FQNNGV. CDR3 length equals 13 residues. Trimming left V 6 bases short and J 2 bases short, with 10 bases between. The CDR3 DNA is TGTGCCAGCAGTTCCAGGTCGAACTATGGCTACACCTTC. Amino acids: CASSSRSNYGYTF.

Only a few counts were recorded for this clone. J is TRBJ2-4 and V is TRBV19, with 7 positions matching TRBD1. This CDR3 is built from 15 residues. V was pared by 4 bases and J by 0 bases, with 3 bases of the junction left unmatched. Germline CDR1 LNHDA, CDR2 SQIVND (reference sequence). DNA for the CDR3: TGTGCCAGTAGTAGGGACAGTCTAGCCAAAAACATTCAGTACTTC. This sequence encodes CASSRDSLAKNIQYF.

The chain has TRBV2 and TRBJ1-2, with 8 positions matching TRBD1. V gave up 3 bases and J gave up 4 bases; unmatched junction bases: 4. The CDR3 contains 14 residues. The V gene's germline CDR1 is SNHLY and CDR2 FYNNEI. CDR3 nucleotide sequence: TGTGCCAGCAGTGACGACAGGGGTTCCTATGGCTACACCTTC. Protein: CASSDDRGSYGYTF.

V and J are TRBV7-2 and TRBJ2-1, with D perhaps TRBD1 (5 bases). V lost 5 bases to trimming and J lost 4 bases, with 9 bases between them. The CDR3 loop spans 13 amino acids. The germline V gene encodes CDR1 SGHTA and CDR2 FQGNSA. This CDR3 reads CASSADRYNEQFF. CDR3 DNA sequence: TGTGCCAGCAGCGCCGACAGATACAATGAGCAGTTCTTC.

This chain joins TRBV6-5 and TRBJ1-1; TRBD1 matches at 7 bases. J lost 1 base, V lost 8 bases, and 7 bases had no gene match. This CDR3 is 14 amino acids long. Per germline, CDR1 MNHEY and CDR2 SVGAGI. The CDR3 DNA follows: TGTGCCAGCCACCTACAGGGGCGGAACACTGAAGCTTTCTTT. It is translated as CASHLQGRNTEAFF.

This chain joins TRBV5-8 and TRBJ1-2, with a possible D match to TRBD1 (5 bases). CDR3 size: 14 residues. V shed 2 bases and J shed 4 bases, with 12 bases lying between them. CDR1 and CDR2 (germline): SGHTS, YDEGEE. CDR3 protein: CASSLPQVIYGYTF. Written as DNA, the CDR3 is TGTGCCAGCAGCTTACCACAGGTCATCTATGGCTACACCTTC.

V is TRBV28 and J is TRBJ2-4, with D possibly matching TRBD2 (6 bases). The germline gives CDR1 MDHEN, CDR2 SYDVKM. V shed 6 bases and J shed 0 bases, with 12 bases lying between them. CDR3 size: 15 residues. As DNA, the CDR3 is TGTGCCAGCAGCCCTAGCGTCCTAGCCAAAAACATTCAGTACTTC. It yields the protein CASSPSVLAKNIQYF.

This clone showed up just once. The chain recombines TRBV19 with TRBJ1-1; 8 bases match TRBD1. The ends lost 4 bases at V and 3 bases at J; junction bases unmatched: 1. This CDR3 comprises 13 residues. Germline-derived CDR1 and CDR2 are LNHDA and SQIVND (reference sequence). The CDR3 here is CASSTDRDTEAFF. The CDR3 DNA reads as TGTGCCAGTAGTACGGACAGGGACACTGAAGCTTTCTTT.

CDR3 sequence: CASTFGNQPQHF. The CDR3 DNA sequence: TGTGCCAGTACCTTTGGCAATCAGCCCCAGCATTTT. This sequence joins TRBV19 and TRBJ1-5; D gene ambiguous. V was pared by 7 bases and J by 2 bases, with 6 bases between. The CDR3 runs to 12 residues. CDR1 and CDR2 from the germline V gene are LNHDA and SQIVND (reference sequence). The full variable domain, in which reference TRBV19 and TRBJ1-5 provide the parts outside the CDR3, is DGGITQSPKYLFRKEGQNVTLSCEQNLNHDAMYWYRQDPGQGLRLIYYSQIVNDFQKGDIAEGYSVSREKKESFPLTVTSAQKNPTAFYLCASTFGNQPQHFGDGTRLSIL.

The chain couples TRBV25-1 to TRBJ2-5; 10 bases are a match to TRBD1. Germline trimming cut 4 bases from V and 1 base from J; bases unmatched to any gene: 9. The CDR3 contains 17 residues. In germline, CDR1 is MGHDK, CDR2 SYGVNS. The CDR3: CASSATRDRGFQETQYF. CDR3 nucleotides: TGTGCCAGCAGTGCGACCCGGGACAGGGGTTTCCAAGAGACCCAGTACTTC.

This clone was found once. This chain joins TRBV11-2 and TRBJ2-1; 9 nucleotides agree with TRBD1. The germline gives CDR1 SGHAT, CDR2 FQNNGV. The CDR3 is made up of 17 amino acids. With 3 bases clipped from V and 6 bases from J, the junction kept 12 bases outside the gene matches. CDR3 in amino acids: CASSLGATGGRVNEQFF. CDR3 coding DNA: TGTGCCAGCAGCTTGGGGGCAACAGGGGGCAGAGTCAATGAGCAGTTCTTC.